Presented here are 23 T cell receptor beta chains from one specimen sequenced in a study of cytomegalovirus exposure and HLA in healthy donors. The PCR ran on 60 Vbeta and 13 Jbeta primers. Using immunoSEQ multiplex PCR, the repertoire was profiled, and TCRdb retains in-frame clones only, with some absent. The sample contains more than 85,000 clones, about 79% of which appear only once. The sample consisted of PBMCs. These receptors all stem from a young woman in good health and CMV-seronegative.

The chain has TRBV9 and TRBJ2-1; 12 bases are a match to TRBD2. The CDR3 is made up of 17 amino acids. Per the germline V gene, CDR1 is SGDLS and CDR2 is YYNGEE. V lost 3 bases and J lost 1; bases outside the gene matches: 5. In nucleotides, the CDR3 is TGTGCCAGCAGCGCCAGACTAGCGGGAGTGTCCTACAATGAGCAGTTCTTC. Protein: CASSARLAGVSYNEQFF.

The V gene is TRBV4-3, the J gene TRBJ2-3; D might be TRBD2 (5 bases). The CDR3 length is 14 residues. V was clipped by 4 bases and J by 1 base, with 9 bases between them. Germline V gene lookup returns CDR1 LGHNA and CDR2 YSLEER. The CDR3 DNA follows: TGCGCCAGCAGCCTCGGGGTAGGCACAGATACGCAGTATTTT. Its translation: CASSLGVGTDTQYF.

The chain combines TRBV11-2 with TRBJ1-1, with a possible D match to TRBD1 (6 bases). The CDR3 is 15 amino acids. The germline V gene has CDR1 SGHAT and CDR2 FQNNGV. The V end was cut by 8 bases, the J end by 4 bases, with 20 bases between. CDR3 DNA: TGTGCCAGCGGACCGTCCCAGGGGCTGGGCACTGAAGCTTTCTTT. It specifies CASGPSQGLGTEAFF.

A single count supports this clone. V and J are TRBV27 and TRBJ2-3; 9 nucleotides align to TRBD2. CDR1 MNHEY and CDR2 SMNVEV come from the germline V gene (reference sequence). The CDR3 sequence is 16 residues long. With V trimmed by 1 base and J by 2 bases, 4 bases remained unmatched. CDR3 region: CASSLLREGNTDTQYF. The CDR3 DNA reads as TGTGCCAGCAGTTTATTGCGGGAGGGAAACACAGATACGCAGTATTTT.

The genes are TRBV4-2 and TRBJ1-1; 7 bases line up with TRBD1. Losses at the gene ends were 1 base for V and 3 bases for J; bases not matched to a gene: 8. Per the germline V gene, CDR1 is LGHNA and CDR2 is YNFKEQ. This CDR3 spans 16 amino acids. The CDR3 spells CASSQGTQGDYTEAFF. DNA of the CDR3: TGTGCCAGCAGCCAAGGGACCCAGGGGGATTACACTGAAGCTTTCTTT.

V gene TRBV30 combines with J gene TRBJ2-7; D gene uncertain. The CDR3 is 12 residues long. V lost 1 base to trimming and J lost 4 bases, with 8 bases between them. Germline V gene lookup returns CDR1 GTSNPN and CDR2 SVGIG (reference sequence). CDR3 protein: CAWSDGSYEQYF. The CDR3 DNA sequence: TGTGCCTGGAGTGACGGTTCTTACGAGCAGTACTTC.

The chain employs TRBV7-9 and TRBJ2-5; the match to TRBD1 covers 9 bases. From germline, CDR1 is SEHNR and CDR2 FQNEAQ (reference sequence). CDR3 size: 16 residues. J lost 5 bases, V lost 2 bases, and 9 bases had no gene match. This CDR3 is CASSLRGTGRRETQYF. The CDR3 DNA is TGTGCCAGCAGCTTACGTGGGACAGGGAGAAGGGAGACCCAGTACTTC.

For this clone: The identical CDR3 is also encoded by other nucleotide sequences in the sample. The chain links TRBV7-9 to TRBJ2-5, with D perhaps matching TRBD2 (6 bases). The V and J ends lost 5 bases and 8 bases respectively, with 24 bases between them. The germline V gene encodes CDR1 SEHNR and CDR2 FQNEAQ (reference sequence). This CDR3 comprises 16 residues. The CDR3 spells CASSQYTGLTPLTQYF. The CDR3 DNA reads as TGTGCCAGCAGCCAATATACTGGACTAACTCCTTTAACCCAGTACTTC.

CDR3 in amino acids: CASSLGTVTEAFF. CDR3 nucleotide sequence: TGTGCCAGCAGTTTAGGAACAGTAACTGAAGCTTTCTTT. The chain couples TRBV27 to TRBJ1-1, with D unresolved. This CDR3 has 13 residues. Germline loops: CDR1 MNHEY, CDR2 SMNVEV (reference sequence). The V gene lost 2 bases and the J gene lost 5 bases, with 9 bases spanning the gap.

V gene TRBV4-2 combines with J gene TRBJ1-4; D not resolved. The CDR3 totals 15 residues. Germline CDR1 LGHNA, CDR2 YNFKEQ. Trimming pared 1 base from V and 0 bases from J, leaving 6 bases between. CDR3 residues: CASSQGVATNEKLFF. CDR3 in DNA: TGTGCCAGCAGCCAAGGTGTAGCAACTAATGAAAAACTGTTTTTT.

CDR3 protein: CATHHHLGGNTEAFF. The CDR3 nucleotides are TGTGCCACCCACCACCATCTGGGGGGTAACACTGAAGCTTTCTTT. The V call is TRBV5-4, the J call TRBJ1-1; possibly TRBD1 for D (5 bases). Germline V gives CDR1 SGHNT, CDR2 YYREEE (reference sequence). V was shortened by 9 bases and J by 2 bases, with 20 bases between the two germline ends. The CDR3 totals 15 residues.

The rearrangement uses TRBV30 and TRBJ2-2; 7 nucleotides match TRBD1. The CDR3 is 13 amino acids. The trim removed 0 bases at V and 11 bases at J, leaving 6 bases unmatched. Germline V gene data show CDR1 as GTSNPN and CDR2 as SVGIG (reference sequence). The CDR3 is CAWSVILGGELFF. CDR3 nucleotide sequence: TGTGCCTGGAGTGTAATCCTAGGGGGCGAGCTGTTTTTT.

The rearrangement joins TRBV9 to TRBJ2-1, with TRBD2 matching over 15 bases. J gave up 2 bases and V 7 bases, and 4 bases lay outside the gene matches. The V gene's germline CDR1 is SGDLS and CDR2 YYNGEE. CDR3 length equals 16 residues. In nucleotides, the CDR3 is TGTGCCAGCGGAAGGACTAGCGGGAGGGCCTACAATGAGCAGTTCTTC. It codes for CASGRTSGRAYNEQFF.

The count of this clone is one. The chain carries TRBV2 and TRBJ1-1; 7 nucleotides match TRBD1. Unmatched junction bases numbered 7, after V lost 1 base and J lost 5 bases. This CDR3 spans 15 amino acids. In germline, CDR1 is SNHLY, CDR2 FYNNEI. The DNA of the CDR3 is TGTGCCAGCAGTGAAGATCCCCACAGGGGAACTGAAGCTTTCTTT. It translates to CASSEDPHRGTEAFF. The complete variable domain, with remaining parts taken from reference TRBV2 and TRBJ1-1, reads EPEVTQTPSHQVTQMGQEVILRCVPISNHLYFYWYRQILGQKVEFLVSFYNNEISEKSEIFDDQFSVERPDGSNFTLKIRSTKLEDSAMYFCASSEDPHRGTEAFFGQGTRLTVV.

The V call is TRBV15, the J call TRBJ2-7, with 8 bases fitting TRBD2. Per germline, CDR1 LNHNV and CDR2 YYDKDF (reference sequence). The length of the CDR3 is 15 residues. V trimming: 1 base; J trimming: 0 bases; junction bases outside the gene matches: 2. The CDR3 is CATSRGGTSSYEQYF. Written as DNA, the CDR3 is TGTGCCACCAGCAGAGGAGGGACTAGCTCCTACGAGCAGTACTTC.

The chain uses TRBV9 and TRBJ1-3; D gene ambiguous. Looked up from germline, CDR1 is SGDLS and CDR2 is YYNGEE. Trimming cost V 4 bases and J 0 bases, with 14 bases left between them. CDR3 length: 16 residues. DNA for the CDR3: TGTGCCAGCAGCCCGCTATCGAGGGCCTCTGGAAACACCATATATTTT. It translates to CASSPLSRASGNTIYF. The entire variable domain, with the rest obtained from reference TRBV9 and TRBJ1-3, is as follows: DSGVTQTPKHLITATGQRVTLRCSPRSGDLSVYWYQQSLDQGLQFLIQYYNGEERAKGNILERFSAQQFPDLHSELNLSSLELGDSALYFCASSPLSRASGNTIYFGEGSWLTVV.

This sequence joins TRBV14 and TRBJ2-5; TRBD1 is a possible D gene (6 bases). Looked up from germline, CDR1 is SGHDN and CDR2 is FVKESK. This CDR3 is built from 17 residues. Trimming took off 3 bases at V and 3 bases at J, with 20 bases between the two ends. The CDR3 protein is CASSHPRGHLGEETQYF. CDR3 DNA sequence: TGTGCCAGCAGCCACCCCAGGGGACACCTGGGCGAAGAGACCCAGTACTTC.

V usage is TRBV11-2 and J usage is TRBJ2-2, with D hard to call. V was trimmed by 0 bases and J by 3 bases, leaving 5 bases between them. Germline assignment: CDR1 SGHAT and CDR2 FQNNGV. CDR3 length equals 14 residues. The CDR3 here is CASSLDPDTGELFF. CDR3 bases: TGTGCCAGCAGCTTAGATCCAGACACCGGGGAGCTGTTTTTT.

Here the CDR3 reads CASSLGGQGISYEQYF. As DNA, the CDR3 is TGTGCCAGCAGCTTAGGAGGACAGGGGATATCCTACGAGCAGTACTTC. J is TRBJ2-7 and V is TRBV13; 9 bases agree with TRBD1. V shed 0 bases and J 1 base; nucleotides not matched to a gene: 4. The CDR3 length is 16 residues. Germline V gives CDR1 PRHDT, CDR2 FYEKMQ (reference sequence).

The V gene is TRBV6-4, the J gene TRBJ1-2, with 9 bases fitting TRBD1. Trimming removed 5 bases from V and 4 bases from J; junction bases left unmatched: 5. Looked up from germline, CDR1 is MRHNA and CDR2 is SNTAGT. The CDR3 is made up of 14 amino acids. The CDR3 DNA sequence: TGTGCCAGCAGTCCACAGGGGGCGGGCTATGGCTACACCTTC. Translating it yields CASSPQGAGYGYTF.

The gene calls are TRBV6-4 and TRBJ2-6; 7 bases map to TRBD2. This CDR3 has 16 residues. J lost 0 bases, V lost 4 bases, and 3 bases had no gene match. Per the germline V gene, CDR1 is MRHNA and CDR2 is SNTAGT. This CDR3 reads CASSGGGNSGANVLTF. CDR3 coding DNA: TGTGCCAGCAGTGGCGGGGGAAACTCTGGGGCCAACGTCCTGACTTTC.

The CDR3 nucleotides read TGTGCCATCAGTGACCCCGGGAGGGTAGAGGGTTACAATGAGCAGTTCTTC. Its protein is CAISDPGRVEGYNEQFF. The V and J genes are TRBV10-3 and TRBJ2-1; 8 nucleotides line up with TRBD2. J gave up 4 bases and V 3 bases, and 11 bases lay outside the gene matches. The CDR3 is 17 amino acids. The germline V gene encodes CDR1 ENHRY and CDR2 SYGVKD.

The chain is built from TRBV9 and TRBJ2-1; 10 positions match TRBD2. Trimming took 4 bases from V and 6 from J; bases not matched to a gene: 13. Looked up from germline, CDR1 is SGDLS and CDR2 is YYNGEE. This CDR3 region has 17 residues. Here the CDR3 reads CASSQNIAGGETNEQFF. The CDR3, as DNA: TGTGCCAGCAGCCAAAATATAGCGGGAGGAGAAACCAATGAGCAGTTCTTC.